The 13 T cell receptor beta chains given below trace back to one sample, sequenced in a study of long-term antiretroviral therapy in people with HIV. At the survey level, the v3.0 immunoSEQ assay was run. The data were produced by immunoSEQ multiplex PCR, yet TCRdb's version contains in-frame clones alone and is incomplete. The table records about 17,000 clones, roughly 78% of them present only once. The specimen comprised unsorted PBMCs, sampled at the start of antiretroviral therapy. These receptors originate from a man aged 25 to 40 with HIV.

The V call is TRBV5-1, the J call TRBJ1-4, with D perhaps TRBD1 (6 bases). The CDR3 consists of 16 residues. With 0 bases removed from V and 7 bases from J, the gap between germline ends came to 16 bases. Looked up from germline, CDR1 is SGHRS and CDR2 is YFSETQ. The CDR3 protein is CASSLGPGGWSEKLFF. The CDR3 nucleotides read TGCGCCAGCAGCTTGGGCCCCGGGGGCTGGAGTGAAAAACTGTTTTTT.

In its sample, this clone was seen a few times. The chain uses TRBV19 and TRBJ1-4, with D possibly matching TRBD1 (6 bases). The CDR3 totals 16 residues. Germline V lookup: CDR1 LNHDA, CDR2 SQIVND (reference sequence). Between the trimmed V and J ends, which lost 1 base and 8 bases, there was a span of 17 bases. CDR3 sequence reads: CASSIAGQLDREKLFF. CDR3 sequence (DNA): TGTGCCAGTAGTATAGCCGGACAGTTGGATAGAGAAAAACTGTTTTTT.

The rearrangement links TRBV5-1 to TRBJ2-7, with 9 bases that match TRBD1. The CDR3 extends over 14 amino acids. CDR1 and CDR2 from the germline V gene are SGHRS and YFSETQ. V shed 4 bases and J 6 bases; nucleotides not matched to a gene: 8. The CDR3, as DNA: TGCGCCAGCAGCCCGAGACCGGGACAGGGCGAGCAGTACTTC. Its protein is CASSPRPGQGEQYF. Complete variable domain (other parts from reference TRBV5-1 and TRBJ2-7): KAGVTQTPRYLIKTRGQQVTLSCSPISGHRSVSWYQQTPGQGLQFLFEYFSETQRNKGNFPGRFSGRQFSNSRSEMNVSTLELGDSALYLCASSPRPGQGEQYFGPGTRLTVT.

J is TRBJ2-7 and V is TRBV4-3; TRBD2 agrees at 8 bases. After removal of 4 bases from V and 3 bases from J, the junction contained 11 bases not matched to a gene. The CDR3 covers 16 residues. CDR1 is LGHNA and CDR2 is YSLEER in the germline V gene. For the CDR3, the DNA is TGCGCCAGCAGCCCCCATCGAGCGGGGGCGAACTACGAGCAGTACTTC. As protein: CASSPHRAGANYEQYF.

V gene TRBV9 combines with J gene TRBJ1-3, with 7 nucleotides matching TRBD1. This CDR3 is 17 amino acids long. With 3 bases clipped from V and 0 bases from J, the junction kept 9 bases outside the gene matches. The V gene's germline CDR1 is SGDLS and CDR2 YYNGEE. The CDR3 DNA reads TGTGCCAGCAGCGCCCCGACAGGGCCCCGCTCTGGAAACACCATATATTTT. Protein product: CASSAPTGPRSGNTIYF.

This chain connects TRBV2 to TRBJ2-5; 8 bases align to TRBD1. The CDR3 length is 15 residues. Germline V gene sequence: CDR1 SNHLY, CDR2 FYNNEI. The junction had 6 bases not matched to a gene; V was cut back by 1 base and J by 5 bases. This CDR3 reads CASSEVQGAWETQYF. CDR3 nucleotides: TGTGCCAGCAGTGAAGTTCAGGGGGCGTGGGAGACCCAGTACTTC.

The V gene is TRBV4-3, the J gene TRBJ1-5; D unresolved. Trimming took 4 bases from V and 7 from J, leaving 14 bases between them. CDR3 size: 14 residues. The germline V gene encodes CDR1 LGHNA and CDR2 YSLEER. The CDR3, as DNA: TGCGCCAGCAGCCCAAACAAGGGCCCCCAGCCCCAGCATTTT. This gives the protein CASSPNKGPQPQHF.

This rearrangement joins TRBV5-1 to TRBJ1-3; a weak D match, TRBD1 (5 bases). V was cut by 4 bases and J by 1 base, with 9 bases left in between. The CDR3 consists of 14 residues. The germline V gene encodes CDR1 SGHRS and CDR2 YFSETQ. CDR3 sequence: CASSIGQSGNTIYF. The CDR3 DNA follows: TGCGCCAGCAGCATAGGACAATCTGGAAACACCATATATTTT.

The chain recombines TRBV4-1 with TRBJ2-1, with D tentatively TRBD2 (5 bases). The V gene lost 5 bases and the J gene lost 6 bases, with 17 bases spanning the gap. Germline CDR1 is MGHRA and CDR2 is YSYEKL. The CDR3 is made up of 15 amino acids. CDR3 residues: CASSKRVMDSNEQFF. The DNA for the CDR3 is TGCGCCAGCAGCAAAAGGGTCATGGACTCCAATGAGCAGTTCTTC.

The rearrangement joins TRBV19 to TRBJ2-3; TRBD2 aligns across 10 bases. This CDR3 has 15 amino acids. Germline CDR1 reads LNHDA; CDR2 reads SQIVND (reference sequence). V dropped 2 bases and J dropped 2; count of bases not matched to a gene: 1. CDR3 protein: CASSILAGDTDTQYF. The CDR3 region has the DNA TGTGCCAGTAGTATACTAGCGGGGGACACAGATACGCAGTATTTT.

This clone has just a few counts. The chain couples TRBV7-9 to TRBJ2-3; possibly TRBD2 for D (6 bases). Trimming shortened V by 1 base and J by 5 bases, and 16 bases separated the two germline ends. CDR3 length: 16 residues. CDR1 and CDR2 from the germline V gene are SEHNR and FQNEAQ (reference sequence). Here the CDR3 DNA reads TGTGCCAGCAGCTTAGAGCCAGCGGGTTACCTAGATACGCAGTATTTT. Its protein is CASSLEPAGYLDTQYF. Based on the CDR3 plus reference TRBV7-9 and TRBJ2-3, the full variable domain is DTGVSQNPRHKITKRGQNVTFRCDPISEHNRLYWYRQTLGQGPEFLTYFQNEAQLEKSRLLSDRFSAERPKGSFSTLEIQRTEQGDSAMYLCASSLEPAGYLDTQYFGPGTRLTVL.

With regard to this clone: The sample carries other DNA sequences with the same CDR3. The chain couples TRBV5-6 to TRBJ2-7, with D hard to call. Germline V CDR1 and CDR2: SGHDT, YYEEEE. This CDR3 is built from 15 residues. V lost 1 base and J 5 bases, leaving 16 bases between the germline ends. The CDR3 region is CASSLYPNSPDEQYF. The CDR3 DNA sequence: TGTGCCAGCAGCTTGTATCCAAACTCTCCGGACGAGCAGTACTTC.

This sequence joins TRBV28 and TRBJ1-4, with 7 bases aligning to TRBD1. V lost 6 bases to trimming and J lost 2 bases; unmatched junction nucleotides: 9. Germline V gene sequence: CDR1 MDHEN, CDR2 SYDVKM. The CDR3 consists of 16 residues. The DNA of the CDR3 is TGTGCCAGCAGACAGGGGTACACGGCGACTAATGAAAAACTGTTTTTT. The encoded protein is CASRQGYTATNEKLFF.